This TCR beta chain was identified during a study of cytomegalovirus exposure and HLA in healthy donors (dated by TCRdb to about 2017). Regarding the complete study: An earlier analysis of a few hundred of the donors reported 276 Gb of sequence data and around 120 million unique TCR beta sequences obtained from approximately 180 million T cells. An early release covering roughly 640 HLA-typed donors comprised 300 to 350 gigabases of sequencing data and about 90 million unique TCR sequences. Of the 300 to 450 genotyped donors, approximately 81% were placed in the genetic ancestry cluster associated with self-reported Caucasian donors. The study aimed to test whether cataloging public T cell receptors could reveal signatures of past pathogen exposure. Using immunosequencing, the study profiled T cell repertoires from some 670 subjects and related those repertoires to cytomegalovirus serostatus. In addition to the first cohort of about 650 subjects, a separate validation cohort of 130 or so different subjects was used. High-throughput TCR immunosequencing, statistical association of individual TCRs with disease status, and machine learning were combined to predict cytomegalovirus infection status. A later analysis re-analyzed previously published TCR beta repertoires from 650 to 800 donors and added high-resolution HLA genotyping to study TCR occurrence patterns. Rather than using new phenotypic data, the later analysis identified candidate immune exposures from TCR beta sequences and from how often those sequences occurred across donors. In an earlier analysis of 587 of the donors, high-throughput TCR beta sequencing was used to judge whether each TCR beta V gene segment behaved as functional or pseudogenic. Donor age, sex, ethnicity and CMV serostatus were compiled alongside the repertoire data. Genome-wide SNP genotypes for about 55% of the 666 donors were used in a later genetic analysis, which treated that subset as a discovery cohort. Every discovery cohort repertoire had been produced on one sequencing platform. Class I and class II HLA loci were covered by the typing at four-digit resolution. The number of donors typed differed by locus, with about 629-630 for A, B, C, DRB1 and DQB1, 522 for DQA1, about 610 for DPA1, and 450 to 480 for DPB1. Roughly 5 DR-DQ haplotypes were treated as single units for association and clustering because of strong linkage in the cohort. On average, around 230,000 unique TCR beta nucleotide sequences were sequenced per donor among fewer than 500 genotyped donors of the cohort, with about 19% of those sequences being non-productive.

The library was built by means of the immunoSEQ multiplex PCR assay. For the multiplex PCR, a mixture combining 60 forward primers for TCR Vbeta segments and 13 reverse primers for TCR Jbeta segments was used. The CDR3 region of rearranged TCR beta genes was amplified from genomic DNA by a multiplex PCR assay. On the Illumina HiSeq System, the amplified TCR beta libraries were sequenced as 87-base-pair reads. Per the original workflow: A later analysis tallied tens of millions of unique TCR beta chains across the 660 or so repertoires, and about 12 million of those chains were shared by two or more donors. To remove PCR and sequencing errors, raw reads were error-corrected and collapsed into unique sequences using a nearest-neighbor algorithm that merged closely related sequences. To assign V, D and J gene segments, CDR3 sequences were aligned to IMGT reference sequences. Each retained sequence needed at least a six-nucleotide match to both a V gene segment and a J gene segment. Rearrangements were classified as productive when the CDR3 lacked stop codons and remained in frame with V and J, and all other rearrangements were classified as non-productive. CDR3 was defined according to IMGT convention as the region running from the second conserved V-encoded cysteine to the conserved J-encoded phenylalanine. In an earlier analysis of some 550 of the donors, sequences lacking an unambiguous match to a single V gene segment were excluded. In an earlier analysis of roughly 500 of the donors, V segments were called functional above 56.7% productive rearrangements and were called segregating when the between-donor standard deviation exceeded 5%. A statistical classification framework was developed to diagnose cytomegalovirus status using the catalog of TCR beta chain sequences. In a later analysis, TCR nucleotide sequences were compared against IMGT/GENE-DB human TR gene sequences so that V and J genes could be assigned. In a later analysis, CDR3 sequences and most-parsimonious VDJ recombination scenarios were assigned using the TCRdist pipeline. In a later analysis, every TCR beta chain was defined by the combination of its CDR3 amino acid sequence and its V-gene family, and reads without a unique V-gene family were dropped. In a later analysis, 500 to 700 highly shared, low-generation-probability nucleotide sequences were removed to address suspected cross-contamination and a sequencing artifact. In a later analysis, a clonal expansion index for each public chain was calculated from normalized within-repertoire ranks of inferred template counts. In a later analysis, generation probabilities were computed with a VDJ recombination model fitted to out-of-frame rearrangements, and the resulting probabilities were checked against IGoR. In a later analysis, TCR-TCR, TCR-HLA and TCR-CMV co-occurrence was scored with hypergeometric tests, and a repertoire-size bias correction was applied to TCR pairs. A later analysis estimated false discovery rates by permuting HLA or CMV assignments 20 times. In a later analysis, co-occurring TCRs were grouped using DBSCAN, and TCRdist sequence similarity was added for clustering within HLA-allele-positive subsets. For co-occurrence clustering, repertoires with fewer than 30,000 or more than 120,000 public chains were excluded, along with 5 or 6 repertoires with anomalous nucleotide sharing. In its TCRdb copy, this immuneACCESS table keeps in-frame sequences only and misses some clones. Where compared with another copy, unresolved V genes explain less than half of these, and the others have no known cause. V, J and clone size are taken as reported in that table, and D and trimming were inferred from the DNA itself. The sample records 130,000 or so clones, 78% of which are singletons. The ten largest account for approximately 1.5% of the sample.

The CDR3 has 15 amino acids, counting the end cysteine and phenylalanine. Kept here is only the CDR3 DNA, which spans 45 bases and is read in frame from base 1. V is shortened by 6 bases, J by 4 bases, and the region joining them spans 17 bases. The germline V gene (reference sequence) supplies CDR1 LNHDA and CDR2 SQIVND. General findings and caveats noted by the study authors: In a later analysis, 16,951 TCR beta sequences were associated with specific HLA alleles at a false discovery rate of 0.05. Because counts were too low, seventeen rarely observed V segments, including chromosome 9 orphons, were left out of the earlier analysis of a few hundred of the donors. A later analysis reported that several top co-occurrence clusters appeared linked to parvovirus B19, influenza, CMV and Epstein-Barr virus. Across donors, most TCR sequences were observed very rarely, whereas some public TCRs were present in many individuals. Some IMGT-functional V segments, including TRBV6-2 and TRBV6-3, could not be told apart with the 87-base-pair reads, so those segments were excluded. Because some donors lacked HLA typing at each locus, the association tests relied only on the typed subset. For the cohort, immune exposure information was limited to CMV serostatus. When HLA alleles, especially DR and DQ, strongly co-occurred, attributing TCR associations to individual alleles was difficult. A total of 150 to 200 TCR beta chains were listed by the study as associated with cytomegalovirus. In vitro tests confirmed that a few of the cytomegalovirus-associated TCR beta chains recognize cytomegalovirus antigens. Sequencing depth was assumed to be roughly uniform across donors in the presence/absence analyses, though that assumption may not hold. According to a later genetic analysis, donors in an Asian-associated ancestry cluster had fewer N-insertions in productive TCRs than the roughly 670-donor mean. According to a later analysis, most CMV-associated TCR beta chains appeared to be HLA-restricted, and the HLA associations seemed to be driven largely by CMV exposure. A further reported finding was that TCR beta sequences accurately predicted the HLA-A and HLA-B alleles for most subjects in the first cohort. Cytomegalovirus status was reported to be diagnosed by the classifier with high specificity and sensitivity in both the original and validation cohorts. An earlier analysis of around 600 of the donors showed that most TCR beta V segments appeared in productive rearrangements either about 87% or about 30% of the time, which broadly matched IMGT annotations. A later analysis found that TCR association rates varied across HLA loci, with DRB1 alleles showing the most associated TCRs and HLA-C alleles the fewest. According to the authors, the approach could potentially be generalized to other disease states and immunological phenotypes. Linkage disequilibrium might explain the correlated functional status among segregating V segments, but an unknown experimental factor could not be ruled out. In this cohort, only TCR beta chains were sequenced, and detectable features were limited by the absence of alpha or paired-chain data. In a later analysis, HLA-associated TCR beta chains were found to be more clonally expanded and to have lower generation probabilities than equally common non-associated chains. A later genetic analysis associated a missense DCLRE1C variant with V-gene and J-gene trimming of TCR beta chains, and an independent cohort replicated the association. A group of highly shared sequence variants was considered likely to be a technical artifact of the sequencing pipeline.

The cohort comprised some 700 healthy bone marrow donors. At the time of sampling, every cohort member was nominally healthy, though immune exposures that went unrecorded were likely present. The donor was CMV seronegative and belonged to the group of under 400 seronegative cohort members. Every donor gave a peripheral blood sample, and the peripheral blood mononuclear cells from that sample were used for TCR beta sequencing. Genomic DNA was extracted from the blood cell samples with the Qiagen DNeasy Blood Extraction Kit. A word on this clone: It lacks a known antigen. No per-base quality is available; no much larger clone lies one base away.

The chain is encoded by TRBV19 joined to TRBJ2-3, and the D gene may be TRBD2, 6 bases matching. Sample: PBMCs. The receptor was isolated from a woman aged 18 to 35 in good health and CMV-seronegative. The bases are TGTGCCAGTAGGTGGCGGGACCGACTGGCAGATACGCAGTATTTT. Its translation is CASRWRDRLADTQYF.